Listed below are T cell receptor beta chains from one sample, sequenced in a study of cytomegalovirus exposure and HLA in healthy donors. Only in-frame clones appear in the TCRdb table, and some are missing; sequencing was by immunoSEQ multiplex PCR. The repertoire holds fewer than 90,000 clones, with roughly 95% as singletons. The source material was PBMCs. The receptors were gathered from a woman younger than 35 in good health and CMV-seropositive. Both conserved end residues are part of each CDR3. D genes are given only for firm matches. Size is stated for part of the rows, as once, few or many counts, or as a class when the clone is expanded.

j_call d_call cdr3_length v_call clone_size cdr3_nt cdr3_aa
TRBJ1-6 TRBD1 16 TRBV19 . TGTGCCAGCCGCCCGGGACAGAGAGACTATAATTCACCCCTCCACTTT CASRPGQRDYNSPLHF
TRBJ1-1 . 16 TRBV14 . TGTGCCAGCAGCCAAGAGCAGGGTCTGGGACTGACTGAAGCTTTCTTT CASSQEQGLGLTEAFF
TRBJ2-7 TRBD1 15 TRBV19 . TGTGCCAGTAGTCCTCGACAGGGACACTCCTACGAGCAGTACTTC CASSPRQGHSYEQYF
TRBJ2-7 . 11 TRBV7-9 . TGTGCCAGCAGCCCTGCCTACGAGCAGTACTTC CASSPAYEQYF
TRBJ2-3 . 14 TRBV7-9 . TGTGCCAGCAGCTTACTTCGCGGCACAGATACGCAGTATTTT CASSLLRGTDTQYF
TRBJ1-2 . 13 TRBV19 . TGTGCCAGTCGATCCCGAGGGAATGATGGCTACACCTTC CASRSRGNDGYTF
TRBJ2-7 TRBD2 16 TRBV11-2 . TGTGCCAGCAGCTTAGTAACTAGCGGATGGTCCTACGAGCAGTACTTC CASSLVTSGWSYEQYF
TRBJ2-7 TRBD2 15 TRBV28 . TGTGCCAGCAGTCTCGGGACTAGCGGAACTTACGAGCAGTACTTC CASSLGTSGTYEQYF
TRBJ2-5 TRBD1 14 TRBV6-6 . TGTGCCAGCAGTTACGGGACAGTACAAGAGACCCAGTACTTC CASSYGTVQETQYF
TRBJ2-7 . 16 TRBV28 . TGTGCCAGCAGTTTTGTCCCCCGGCAGGGAACCTACGAGCAGTACTTC CASSFVPRQGTYEQYF
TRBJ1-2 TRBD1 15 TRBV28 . TGTGCCAGCAGTTTACAGGGACAGGGATCAGATGGCTACACCTTC CASSLQGQGSDGYTF
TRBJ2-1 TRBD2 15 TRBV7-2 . TGTGCCAGCAGCTTTAGCGGGGCGGGGGACAATGAGCAGTTCTTC CASSFSGAGDNEQFF
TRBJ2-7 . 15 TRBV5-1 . TGCGCCAGCAGCTTGGTTCGGTCTACAGACTACGAGCAGTACTTC CASSLVRSTDYEQYF
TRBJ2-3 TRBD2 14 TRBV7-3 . TGTGCCAGCAGCCAGGGACTAGCGGCAGATACGCAGTATTTT CASSQGLAADTQYF
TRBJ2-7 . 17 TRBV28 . TGTGCCAGCAGTTTGGGTTCCGCGGCCTCCTACTCCTACGAGCAGTACTTC CASSLGSAASYSYEQYF
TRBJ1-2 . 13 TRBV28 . TGTGCCAGCAGTTTAGCAGGGGACTATGGCTACACCTTC CASSLAGDYGYTF
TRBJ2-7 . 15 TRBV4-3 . TGCGCCAGCAGCCAAGAATATGGAGGACTCTACGAGCAGTACTTC CASSQEYGGLYEQYF
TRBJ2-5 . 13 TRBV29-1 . TGCAGCGTTTTGGACGGACAGCAAGAGACCCAGTACTTC CSVLDGQQETQYF
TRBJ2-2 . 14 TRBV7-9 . TGTGCCAGCAGCTTCAACGGCGGCCCGCGGGAGCTGTTTTTT CASSFNGGPRELFF
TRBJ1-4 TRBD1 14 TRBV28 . TGTGCCAGCAGTTTTTACAGGGGAAGGGAAAAACTGTTTTTT CASSFYRGREKLFF
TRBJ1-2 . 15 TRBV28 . TGTGCCAGCAGTTTATCTGTCGGGGGTTACTATGGCTACACCTTC CASSLSVGGYYGYTF
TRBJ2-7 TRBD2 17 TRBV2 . TGTGCCAGCAGTGAACAGGGACTAGCGGGGGAGCTCTACGAGCAGTACTTC CASSEQGLAGELYEQYF
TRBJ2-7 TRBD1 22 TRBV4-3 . TGCGCCAGCAGCCCAGTCCCGGGACAGGGCCGGACTAGGGGGGAGGAACCCTACGAGCAGTACTTC CASSPVPGQGRTRGEEPYEQYF
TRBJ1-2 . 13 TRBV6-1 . TGTGCCAGCAGTGAAACGCAGGGCTATGGCTACACCTTC CASSETQGYGYTF
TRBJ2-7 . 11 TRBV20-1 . TGCAGTGCCCGTGAGGGAACCGAGCAGTACTTC CSAREGTEQYF
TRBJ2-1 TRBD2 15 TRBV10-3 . TGTGCCATCAGCCAGACTAGCGACTCCTACAATGAGCAGTTCTTC CAISQTSDSYNEQFF
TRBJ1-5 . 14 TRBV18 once TGTGCCAGCTCACCGCAGGGTTGGAGTCAGCCCCAGCATTTT CASSPQGWSQPQHF
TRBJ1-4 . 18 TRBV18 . TGTGCCAGCTCACCACTAAGACATATTGGGTCAACTAATGAAAAACTGTTTTTT CASSPLRHIGSTNEKLFF
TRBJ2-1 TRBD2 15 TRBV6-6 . TGTGCCAGCAGTTGGAGCGGGGGGGATTACAATGAGCAGTTCTTC CASSWSGGDYNEQFF
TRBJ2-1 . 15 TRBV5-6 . TGTGCCAGCAGCCTAAATGATCGCGCGGGTAATGAGCAGTTCTTC CASSLNDRAGNEQFF
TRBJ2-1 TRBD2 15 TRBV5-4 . TGTGCCAGCAGCTTGCGGCTAGCGGACTACAATGAGCAGTTCTTC CASSLRLADYNEQFF
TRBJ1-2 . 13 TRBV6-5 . TGTGCCAGCAGTTATGGTCAGGCCGATGGCTACACCTTC CASSYGQADGYTF
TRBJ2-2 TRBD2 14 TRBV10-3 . TGTGCCATCAGAAGCGGGGGGGGCACCGGGGAGCTGTTTTTT CAIRSGGGTGELFF
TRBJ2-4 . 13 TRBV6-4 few TGTGCCAGCAGTGGAGTCCTAGAGGACATTCAGTACTTC CASSGVLEDIQYF
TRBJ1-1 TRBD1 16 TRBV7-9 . TGTGCCAGCAGCTCTCTTGGGGACAGGGGTAACACTGAAGCTTTCTTT CASSSLGDRGNTEAFF
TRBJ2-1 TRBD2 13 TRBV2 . TGTGCTACAAGTTTGGAGCGGGAGGGCTTCCGGTTCTTC CATSLEREGFRFF
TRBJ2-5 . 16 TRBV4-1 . TGCGCCAGCAGCCAACGGGGGGGGACAGCTCAAGAGACCCAGTACTTC CASSQRGGTAQETQYF
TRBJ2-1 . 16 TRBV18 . TGTGCCAGCTCACCGAGGGGCGGGACGGGCTACAATGAGCAGTTCTTC CASSPRGGTGYNEQFF
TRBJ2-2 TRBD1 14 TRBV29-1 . TGCAGCGTCTCAGACAGGGGGAAGCCCGGGGAGCTGTTTTTT CSVSDRGKPGELFF
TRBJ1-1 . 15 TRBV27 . TGTGCCAGCAGTTTATTCGGGACGGGACTATCTGAAGCTTTCTTT CASSLFGTGLSEAFF
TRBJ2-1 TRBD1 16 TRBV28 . TGTGCCAGCAGTACCCTCCGGGACAGGGACCGCAATGAGCAGTTCTTC CASSTLRDRDRNEQFF
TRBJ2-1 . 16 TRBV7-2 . TGTGCCAGCAGCTTGACGATTAGCGGAACCTACAATGAGCAGTTCTTC CASSLTISGTYNEQFF
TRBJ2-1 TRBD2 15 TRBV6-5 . TGTGCCAGCAGTTACGGAGCGGGAGGGGGCAATGAGCAGTTCTTC CASSYGAGGGNEQFF
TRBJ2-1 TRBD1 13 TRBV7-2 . TGTGCCAGCAGCTTAGTGGCAGGGGGCGAGCAGTTCTTC CASSLVAGGEQFF
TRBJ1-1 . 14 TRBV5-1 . TGCGCCAGCAGCTTGGGCCAGTGGAACACTGAAGCTTTCTTT CASSLGQWNTEAFF
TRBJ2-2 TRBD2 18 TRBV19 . TGTGCCAGTAGTATTTTAGGCCTAGCGGGGGGGAACACCGGGGAGCTGTTTTTT CASSILGLAGGNTGELFF
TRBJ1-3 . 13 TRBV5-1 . TGCGCCAGCAGCTCAGGGCGAGGAAACACCATATATTTT CASSSGRGNTIYF
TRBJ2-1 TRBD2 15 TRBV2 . TGTGCCAGCAGTGGGGGACTAGCGGGCTACAATGAGCAGTTCTTC CASSGGLAGYNEQFF
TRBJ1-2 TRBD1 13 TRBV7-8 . TGTGCCAGCAGCCCGGACAGGGGCGCTGGCTACACCTTC CASSPDRGAGYTF
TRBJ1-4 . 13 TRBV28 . TGTGCCAGCAGTCGAACGATCGAGAAAAAACTGTTTTTT CASSRTIEKKLFF
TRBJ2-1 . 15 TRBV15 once TGTGCCACCAGCAGCGGGGGGCGCTCCTACAATGAGCAGTTCTTC CATSSGGRSYNEQFF
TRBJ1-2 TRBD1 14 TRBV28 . TGTGCCAGCAGTTTAGACCCAGGGGGCGATGGCTACACCTTC CASSLDPGGDGYTF
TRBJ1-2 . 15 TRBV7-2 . TGTGCCAGCAGCTCTCCTAGATTTCGGGATTATGGCTACACCTTC CASSSPRFRDYGYTF